A single sample gave rise to the 14 T cell receptor beta chains below, sequenced in a study of T-cell memory formation after mild COVID-19. TCRdb re-analysed the 5' RACE reads in MiXCR, keeping a single row per CDR3 protein. Of approximately 400,000 distinct CDR3 sequences listed, 18% are singletons. The specimen was PBMCs or a T cell subset sorted from them (not recorded which). The receptors stem from a man between 18 and 29 years old who had mild COVID-19 (a few samples of this study predate the infection). Cell type and time point are not known.

The sample holds many counts of this clonotype. The rearrangement uses TRBV7-9 and TRBJ2-7, with a possible D match to TRBD1 (6 bases). The germline gives CDR1 SEHNR, CDR2 FQNEAQ (reference sequence). The CDR3 extends over 14 amino acids. The V end lost 5 bases, the J end lost 3 bases, and 14 bases lay between the germline ends. This chain's CDR3 is CASSPPGHLYEQYF. The CDR3 coding sequence is TGTGCCAGCAGCCCCCCGGGACATCTCTACGAGCAGTACTTC. The whole variable domain, filled in from reference TRBV7-9 and TRBJ2-7, reads DTGVSQNPRHKITKRGQNVTFRCDPISEHNRLYWYRQTLGQGPEFLTYFQNEAQLEKSRLLSDRFSAERPKGSFSTLEIQRTEQGDSAMYLCASSPPGHLYEQYFGPGTRLTVT.

This sequence joins TRBV7-2 and TRBJ1-1; weak D call: TRBD1 (6 bases). Germline V lookup: CDR1 SGHTA, CDR2 FQGNSA. The CDR3 is made up of 15 amino acids. Trimming stripped 4 bases from V and 3 bases from J, with 15 bases between. CDR3: CASSSGGAGDTEAFF. In nucleotides, the CDR3 is TGTGCCAGCAGCTCCGGCGGGGCAGGGGACACTGAAGCTTTCTTT. Variable domain in full (rest from reference TRBV7-2 and TRBJ1-1): GAGVSQSPSNKVTEKGKDVELRCDPISGHTALYWYRQSLGQGLEFLIYFQGNSAPDKSGLPSDRFSAERTGGSVSTLTIQRTQQEDSAVYLCASSSGGAGDTEAFFGQGTRLTVV.

This clonotype is a singleton in its sample. The chain carries TRBV7-6 and TRBJ2-2; the D gene is possibly TRBD1 (5 bases). Trimming removed 1 base from V and 7 bases from J, with 13 bases in between. Per the germline V gene, CDR1 is SGHVS and CDR2 is FNYEAQ. This CDR3 has 15 residues. The CDR3 region is CASSLGAGISGELFF. The CDR3 DNA follows: TGTGCCAGCAGCTTAGGGGCAGGGATTAGCGGGGAGCTGTTTTTT.

This rearrangement joins TRBV4-2 to TRBJ1-3, with no clear D. V lost 1 base and J 0 bases, leaving 10 bases between the germline ends. Germline V gene lookup returns CDR1 LGHNA and CDR2 YNFKEQ. This CDR3 region has 16 residues. The CDR3 DNA follows: TGTGCCAGCAGCCAAGTAGGTGGGAGCTCTGGAAACACCATATATTTT. Amino acid sequence: CASSQVGGSSGNTIYF.

The V call is TRBV9, the J call TRBJ2-1, with 7 bases fitting TRBD1. With V trimmed by 0 bases and J by 10 bases, 7 bases remained unmatched. From germline, CDR1 is SGDLS and CDR2 YYNGEE. The CDR3 covers 14 residues. The CDR3 region is CASSVGLGGGEQFF. Written as DNA, the CDR3 is TGTGCCAGCAGCGTAGGTTTAGGGGGCGGGGAGCAGTTCTTC. The variable domain in full, completed from reference TRBV9 and TRBJ2-1, reads DSGVTQTPKHLITATGQRVTLRCSPRSGDLSVYWYQQSLDQGLQFLIQYYNGEERAKGNILERFSAQQFPDLHSELNLSSLELGDSALYFCASSVGLGGGEQFFGPGTRLTVL.

The CDR3 DNA reads TGTGCCAGCAGCCTGACAGGGAACGCCCAAGAGACCCAGTACTTC. Amino acids: CASSLTGNAQETQYF. The V call is TRBV7-3, the J call TRBJ2-5; 7 bases map to TRBD1. Germline V gene lookup returns CDR1 SGHTA and CDR2 FQGTGA. This CDR3 contains 15 residues. V trimming: 5 bases; J trimming: 1 base; junction bases outside the gene matches: 7.

This clonotype showed up many times. The CDR3 DNA sequence: TGCAGTGCTAGACTGCAGGGCGGGGTAGTAGACGAGCAGTACTTC. Its translation is CSARLQGGVVDEQYF. The chain links TRBV20-1 to TRBJ2-7; D perhaps matches TRBD2 (6 bases). From germline, CDR1 is DFQATT and CDR2 SNEGSKA (reference sequence). The CDR3 is made up of 15 amino acids. V was shortened by 2 bases and J by 5 bases, with 19 bases between the two germline ends.

This clonotype was recorded only once. The chain uses TRBV9 and TRBJ2-1, with TRBD1 identical over 7 bases. The germline V gene encodes CDR1 SGDLS and CDR2 YYNGEE. The CDR3 extends over 14 amino acids. The trim removed 4 bases at V and 6 bases at J, leaving 7 bases unmatched. CDR3 protein: CASSFGTVANEQFF. In DNA form, the CDR3 reads TGTGCCAGCAGCTTTGGGACAGTCGCCAATGAGCAGTTCTTC.

The V and J genes are TRBV14 and TRBJ1-1; D might be TRBD1 (6 bases). The CDR3 totals 15 residues. The germline V gene has CDR1 SGHDN and CDR2 FVKESK. With 4 bases removed from V and 7 bases from J, the gap between germline ends came to 19 bases. The CDR3 here is CASSLRTGKLGEAFF. The CDR3 DNA reads TGTGCCAGCAGCCTTAGAACAGGGAAGTTAGGTGAAGCTTTCTTT.

This clonotype is a singleton in its sample. CDR3 protein: CASSLGGLTYNEQFF. The DNA for the CDR3 is TGTGCCAGCAGCTTGGGGGGCCTGACCTACAATGAGCAGTTCTTC. The chain has TRBV11-3 and TRBJ2-1, with D perhaps being TRBD1 or TRBD2 (6 bases each). This CDR3 spans 15 amino acids. Trimming took 3 bases from V and 2 from J, leaving 11 bases between them. Germline CDR1 and CDR2: SGHNT and YENEEA.

The sample holds a few counts of this clonotype. This chain uses TRBV7-9 with TRBJ1-2; 9 bases match TRBD1. The V gene's germline CDR1 is SEHNR and CDR2 FQNEAQ (reference sequence). This CDR3 has 17 amino acids. Trimming took 5 bases from V and 2 from J; bases not matched to a gene: 12. The CDR3 DNA follows: TGTGCCAGCAGCGGCCGGGACAGGGATGCGCCGAACTATGGCTACACCTTC. Translated, it gives CASSGRDRDAPNYGYTF. The full variable domain, in which reference TRBV7-9 and TRBJ1-2 provide the parts outside the CDR3, is DTGVSQNPRHKITKRGQNVTFRCDPISEHNRLYWYRQTLGQGPEFLTYFQNEAQLEKSRLLSDRFSAERPKGSFSTLEIQRTEQGDSAMYLCASSGRDRDAPNYGYTFGSGTRLTVV.

This clonotype was observed many times. The rearrangement links TRBV4-3 to TRBJ1-4; TRBD1 matches at 9 bases. The CDR3 has 15 amino acids. The germline gives CDR1 LGHNA, CDR2 YSLEER. J lost 5 bases, V lost 4 bases, and 5 bases had no gene match. CDR3 residues: CASSRDGTGNEKLFF. The CDR3, as DNA: TGCGCCAGCAGCCGGGACGGGACAGGGAATGAAAAACTGTTTTTT.

The chain uses TRBV19 and TRBJ1-5; 9 bases are shared with TRBD1. The V and J ends lost 9 bases and 0 bases, in that order; junction bases with no gene match: 12. Germline-derived CDR1 and CDR2 are LNHDA and SQIVND (reference sequence). The CDR3 is 17 amino acids. CDR3 amino acids: CARATPGTGNSNQPQHF. In nucleotides, the CDR3 is TGTGCCAGGGCAACCCCCGGGACAGGGAATAGCAATCAGCCCCAGCATTTT. The whole variable domain, remainder taken from reference TRBV19 and TRBJ1-5, is DGGITQSPKYLFRKEGQNVTLSCEQNLNHDAMYWYRQDPGQGLRLIYYSQIVNDFQKGDIAEGYSVSREKKESFPLTVTSAQKNPTAFYLCARATPGTGNSNQPQHFGDGTRLSIL.

A few counts support this clonotype. The CDR3 DNA follows: TGTGCCACCAGCAGAGAGACAGTCCCTAACTATGGCTACACCTTC. This translates into CATSRETVPNYGYTF. The chain links TRBV15 to TRBJ1-2; a possible D gene is TRBD1 (5 bases). The CDR3 runs 15 residues. Germline CDR1 LNHNV, CDR2 YYDKDF (reference sequence). V lost 0 bases to trimming and J lost 0 bases, with 8 bases between them.